The source of this T cell receptor (beta chain) is a study of monozygotic twins with inflammatory bowel disease. The CDR3 length is 16 residues. The V gene's germline CDR1 is SGDLS and CDR2 YYNGEE. The template switching step added UMIs that contained a 6-nucleotide sample barcode. After re-calling the 5' RACE reads, TCRdb lists one entry per CDR3 protein, DNA absent. In all, the sample yields more than 110,000 distinct CDR3 sequences. The genes are TRBV9 and TRBJ2-5; no DNA is available, so the TRBD1 call from TCRdb remains unchecked. This TCR was sampled from a human donor with ulcerative colitis or Crohn's disease, or a healthy co-twin of an affected twin (not recorded which). Sequencing used blood. The CDR3 spells CASSVALGQGQETQYF.